Listed below are T cell receptor beta chains from one sample, sequenced in a study of blood T cell repertoires in COVID-19. Produced via immunoSEQ multiplex PCR; TCRdb's table is partial and in-frame only. The data show 70,000 to 90,000 clones, approximately 86% seen once. The sequencing input was peripheral blood. The receptors were sampled from a man in his sixties with acute or convalescent COVID-19. The CDR3 runs from the conserved cysteine through the conserved F or W. D genes are given only for firm matches. Clone size is not always given. Where it is, it says once, few, many or a class for expanded clones.

14 TRBJ1-6 TRBV7-9 NA TRBD1 CASSKRDSRNPLHF TGTGCCAGCAGCAAAAGGGACAGCCGTAATCCCCTCCACTTT
17 TRBJ1-1 TRBV6-6 NA TRBD1 CASSPPQGVTINTEAFF TGTGCCAGCAGTCCCCCCCAGGGGGTGACTATTAACACTGAAGCTTTCTTT
13 TRBJ1-2 TRBV6-5 NA NA CASRLRANYGYTF TGTGCCAGCAGACTTAGAGCTAACTATGGCTACACCTTC
14 TRBJ2-5 TRBV5-1 NA TRBD2 CASSLTSGAPTQYF TGCGCCAGCAGCCTGACTAGCGGGGCTCCGACCCAGTACTTC
15 TRBJ1-5 TRBV7-6 NA NA CASSLGAGRNQPQHF TGTGCCAGCAGCCTAGGTGCAGGGCGCAATCAGCCCCAGCATTTT
16 TRBJ1-6 TRBV4-1 NA NA CASSQTDPSYNSPLHF TGCGCCAGCAGCCAAACGGATCCTAGCTATAATTCACCCCTCCACTTT
18 TRBJ2-5 TRBV24-1 NA TRBD2 CATSDSSTSGGEQETQYF TGTGCCACCAGTGATTCAAGTACTAGCGGGGGGGAGCAAGAGACCCAGTACTTC
16 TRBJ1-3 TRBV11-2 NA TRBD1 CASSLNRGPSGNTIYF TGTGCCAGCAGCTTAAATAGGGGGCCATCTGGAAACACCATATATTTT
15 TRBJ1-2 TRBV4-1 NA TRBD1 CASSQARTGIRGYTF TGCGCCAGCAGCCAAGCACGGACAGGGATTCGGGGCTACACCTTC
15 TRBJ1-1 TRBV6-1 once NA CASSEQVGRNTEAFF TGTGCCAGCAGTGAACAAGTTGGGCGGAACACTGAAGCTTTCTTT
16 TRBJ2-3 TRBV7-7 NA TRBD2 CASSASTSGRTDTQYF TGTGCCAGCAGCGCGTCGACTAGCGGGAGGACAGATACGCAGTATTTT
13 TRBJ1-3 TRBV30 NA NA CAWSLYGGNTIYF TGTGCCTGGAGTTTGTACGGGGGAAACACCATATATTTT
13 TRBJ1-2 TRBV10-2 NA NA CASSSVKPHGYTF TGCGCCAGCAGCTCGGTTAAACCGCATGGCTACACCTTC
19 TRBJ2-1 TRBV19 NA TRBD2 CASSIRTSGRAGTYNEQFF TGTGCCAGTAGTATACGGACTAGCGGGAGGGCCGGGACCTACAATGAGCAGTTCTTC
13 TRBJ1-5 TRBV30 NA NA CAWDLGVGSPQHF TGTGCCTGGGACCTCGGGGTGGGGTCGCCCCAGCATTTT
13 TRBJ1-1 TRBV27 NA TRBD1 CASSFDRATEAFF TGTGCCAGCAGTTTTGACAGGGCCACTGAAGCTTTCTTT
13 TRBJ1-1 TRBV6-5 NA NA CASSAREGTEAFF TGTGCCAGCAGCGCGAGGGAGGGCACTGAAGCTTTCTTT
19 TRBJ1-3 TRBV7-9 NA NA CASSLARPRRLGWGNTIYF TGTGCCAGCAGCTTAGCGCGCCCACGCCGGCTAGGTTGGGGAAACACCATATATTTT
16 TRBJ1-1 TRBV7-8 few NA CASSLLTLGQNTEAFF TGTGCCAGCAGCTTACTCACCCTGGGACAGAACACTGAAGCTTTCTTT
15 TRBJ1-2 TRBV2 NA TRBD1 CASSVGPGGSGGYTF TGTGCCAGCAGTGTGGGCCCAGGGGGCAGTGGTGGCTACACCTTC
15 TRBJ2-3 TRBV19 NA TRBD1 CASTGTGVGTDTQYF TGTGCCAGTACCGGGACAGGGGTGGGCACAGATACGCAGTATTTT
16 TRBJ1-5 TRBV6-6 NA TRBD1 CASSSSGTVSNQPQHF TGTGCCAGCAGCTCCTCGGGGACAGTTTCCAATCAGCCCCAGCATTTT
17 TRBJ2-7 TRBV7-6 NA TRBD1 CASSLIPGQGAAYEQYF TGTGCCAGCAGCTTAATTCCTGGACAGGGGGCGGCCTACGAGCAGTACTTC
13 TRBJ1-2 TRBV19 NA NA CASSNDLTHGYTF TGTGCCAGTAGTAACGACCTGACACATGGCTACACCTTC
15 TRBJ2-1 TRBV27 NA TRBD2 CASSFVAGPYNEQFF TGTGCCAGCAGTTTTGTAGCGGGGCCCTACAATGAGCAGTTCTTC
13 TRBJ1-5 TRBV12-3/TRBV12-4 NA NA CASSLGGDQPQHF TGTGCCAGCAGTTTAGGGGGGGATCAGCCCCAGCATTTT